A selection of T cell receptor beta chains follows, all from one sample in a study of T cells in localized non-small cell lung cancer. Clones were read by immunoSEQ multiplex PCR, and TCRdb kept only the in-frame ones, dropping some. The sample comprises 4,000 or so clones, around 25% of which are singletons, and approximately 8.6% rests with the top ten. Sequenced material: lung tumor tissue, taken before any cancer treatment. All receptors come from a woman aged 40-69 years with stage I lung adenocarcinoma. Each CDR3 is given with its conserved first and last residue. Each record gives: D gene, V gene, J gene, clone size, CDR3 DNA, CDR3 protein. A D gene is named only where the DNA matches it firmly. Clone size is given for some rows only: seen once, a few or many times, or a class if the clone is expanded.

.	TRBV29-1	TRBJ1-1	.	TGCAGCGTTGACAGGGGTGGCACTGAAGCTTTCTTT	CSVDRGGTEAFF
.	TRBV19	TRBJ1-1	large	TGTGCCAGTAGGGGTGGAGGAGGGCACACTGAAGCTTTCTTT	CASRGGGGHTEAFF
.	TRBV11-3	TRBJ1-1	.	TGTGCCAGCAGCTTGGGGCAGAGTGGAGCGGTGGCTTTCTTT	CASSLGQSGAVAFF
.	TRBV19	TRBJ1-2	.	TGTGCCAGTAATTCCCTCGGAGGCTACACCTTC	CASNSLGGYTF
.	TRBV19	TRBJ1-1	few	TGTGCCAGTAGTATAGCAGGACCCAGGGACACTGAAGCTTTCTTT	CASSIAGPRDTEAFF
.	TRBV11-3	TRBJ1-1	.	TGTGCCAGCAGCTTTGGACTCCTGAACACTGAAGCTTTCTTT	CASSFGLLNTEAFF
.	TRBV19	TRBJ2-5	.	TGTGCCAGTAGTAGCAGGCAAGAGACCCAGTACTTC	CASSSRQETQYF
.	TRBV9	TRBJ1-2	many	TGTGCCAGCAGCGTAAGCGCTACGGGTTCCGCCTATGGCTACACCTTC	CASSVSATGSAYGYTF
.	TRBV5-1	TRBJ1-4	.	TGCGCCAGCAGCGTAGACAGCTCAGCAACTAATGAAAAACTGTTTTTT	CASSVDSSATNEKLFF
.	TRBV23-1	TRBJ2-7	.	TGCGCCAGCAGTCATCAAGCACAGGGAACCACCAACTACGAGCAGTACTTC	CASSHQAQGTTNYEQYF
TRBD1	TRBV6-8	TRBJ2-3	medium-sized	TGTGCCAGCAGTAGGGACAGGGAGACAGATACGCAGTATTTT	CASSRDRETDTQYF
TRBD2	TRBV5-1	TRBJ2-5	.	TGCGCCAGCAGAACCGGGACTAGCGGGATTGGAGAGACCCAGTACTTC	CASRTGTSGIGETQYF
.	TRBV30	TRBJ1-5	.	TGTGCCTGCGCCGTTGTGGGGGGCGCGGGGTTGAATCCGGCCCTAAATCAGCCCCAGCATTTT	CACAVVGGAGLNPALNQPQHF
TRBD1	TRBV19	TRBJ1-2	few	TGTGCCACCGCCCACCCGGGACAGGGGAGATATGGCTACACCTTC	CATAHPGQGRYGYTF
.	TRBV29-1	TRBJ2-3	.	TGCAGCGTTGCGGAGGGGGCGAATACAGATACGCAGTATTTT	CSVAEGANTDTQYF
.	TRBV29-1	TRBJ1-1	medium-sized	TGCAGCGTTGGGGGGGGGAACACTGAAGCTTTCTTT	CSVGGGNTEAFF
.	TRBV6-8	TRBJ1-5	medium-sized	TGTGCCAGCAGTTACTCGGGCGCTAGCAATCAGCCCCAGCATTTT	CASSYSGASNQPQHF
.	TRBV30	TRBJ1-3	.	TGTGCCTGGACAGAGTCTGGAAACACCATATATTTT	CAWTESGNTIYF
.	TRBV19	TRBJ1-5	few	TGTGCCAGTATGTTATCAGGTAATCAGCCCCAGCATTTT	CASMLSGNQPQHF
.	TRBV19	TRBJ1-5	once	TGTGCCAGTAGTCGCTTACAGGTCCATAGCAATCAGCCCCAGCATTTT	CASSRLQVHSNQPQHF
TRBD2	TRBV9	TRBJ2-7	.	TGTGCCAGCGGGAGGGCCGCCTACGAGCAGTACTTC	CASGRAAYEQYF
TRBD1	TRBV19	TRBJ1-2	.	TGTGCCAGTAGTGTCCTAGGACAGGGTCAAGGCTACACCTTC	CASSVLGQGQGYTF
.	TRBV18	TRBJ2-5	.	TGTGCCAGCTCACCCCCTTTCGGAGAGACCCAGTACTTC	CASSPPFGETQYF
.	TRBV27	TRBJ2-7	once	TGTGCCAGCAGCGCCGGGACTTTCTACGAGCAGTACTTC	CASSAGTFYEQYF
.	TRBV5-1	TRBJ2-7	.	TGCGCCAGCAGCTTGAACGGGCAGAGCACTTCCTACGAGCAGTACTTC	CASSLNGQSTSYEQYF
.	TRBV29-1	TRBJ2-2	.	TGCAGCGCGGGGGCCCTAGCGACCGGGGAGCTGTTTTTT	CSAGALATGELFF
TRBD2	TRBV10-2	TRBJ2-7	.	TGCGCCAGCATACCGGGAGGAGGATACGAGCAGTACTTC	CASIPGGGYEQYF
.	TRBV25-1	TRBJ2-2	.	TGTGCCAGCAGCCCCGGGATCTACACCGGGGAGCTGTTTTTT	CASSPGIYTGELFF
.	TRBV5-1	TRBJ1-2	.	TGCGCCAGCAGCTTCAAGGGGTATAACGATGGCTACACCTTC	CASSFKGYNDGYTF
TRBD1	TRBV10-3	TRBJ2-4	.	TGTGCCATCGGAGCAGGGGGTACTGCCAAAAACATTCAGTACTTC	CAIGAGGTAKNIQYF
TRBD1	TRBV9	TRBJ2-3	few	TGTGCCAGCAGCTCCCGGGACAGGGGGCTTGATACGCAGTATTTT	CASSSRDRGLDTQYF
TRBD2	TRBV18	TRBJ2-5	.	TGTGCCAGCTCACCGGGGAGGGTCCAAGAGACCCAGTACTTC	CASSPGRVQETQYF
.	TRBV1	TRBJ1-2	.	TGCACCAGCAGCCAAGTCCGCCCGTCCAACTATGGCTACACCTTC	CTSSQVRPSNYGYTF
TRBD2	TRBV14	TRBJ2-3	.	TGTGCCAGCAGCCAGGGACTAGCGGGGGTCCCAGATACGCAGTATTTT	CASSQGLAGVPDTQYF
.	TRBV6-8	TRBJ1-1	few	TGTGCCAGCAACCCGGGACACACTGAAGCTTTCTTT	CASNPGHTEAFF
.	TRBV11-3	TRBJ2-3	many	TGTGCCAGCAGCTCGCCAGCGGAGCCCACAGATACGCAGTATTTT	CASSSPAEPTDTQYF
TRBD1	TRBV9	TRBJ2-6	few	TGTGCCAGCACCTCGGGACAGAGCTCTGGGGCCAACGTCCTGACTTTC	CASTSGQSSGANVLTF
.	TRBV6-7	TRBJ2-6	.	TGTGCCAGCAGTGAAGCAGAGGTACTAACCGGGGCCAACGTCCTGACTTTC	CASSEAEVLTGANVLTF
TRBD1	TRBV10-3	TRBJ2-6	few	TGTGCCATCAGTGAGTCCGGGACAGGCAACTCTGGGGCCAACGTCCTGACTTTC	CAISESGTGNSGANVLTF